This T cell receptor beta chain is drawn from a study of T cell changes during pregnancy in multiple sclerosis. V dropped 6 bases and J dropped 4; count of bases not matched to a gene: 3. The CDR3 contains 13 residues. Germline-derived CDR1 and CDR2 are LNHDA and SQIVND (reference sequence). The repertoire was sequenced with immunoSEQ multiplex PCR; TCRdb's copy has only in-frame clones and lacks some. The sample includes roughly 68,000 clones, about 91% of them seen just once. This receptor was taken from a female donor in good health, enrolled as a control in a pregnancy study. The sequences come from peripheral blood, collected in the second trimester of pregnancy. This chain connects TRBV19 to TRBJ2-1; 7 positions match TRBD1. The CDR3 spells CASSPQGYNEQFF. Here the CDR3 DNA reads TGTGCCAGTAGCCCACAGGGGTACAATGAGCAGTTCTTC.